This T cell receptor beta chain is drawn from a study of neurological immune-mediated disorders. Time point in this sample: technical triplicate 3. This clonotype came up many times. TCRdb redid the calling of the 5' RACE reads with MiXCR, one entry per CDR3 protein. The table records 25,000 to 35,000 distinct CDR3 sequences, about 16% of them present only once. The CDR3 contains 16 residues. Germline lookup yields CDR1 DFQATT and CDR2 SNEGSKA (reference sequence). With 2 bases clipped from V and 6 bases from J, the junction kept 9 bases outside the gene matches. The genes are TRBV20-1 and TRBJ2-3, with 12 positions matching TRBD1. The receptor comes from a female donor with HTLV-1-associated myelopathy (HAM/TSP). The sequencing sample was made of CD4+ T cells from blood. CDR3 amino acids: CSARSGTGGALDTQYF. The CDR3 nucleotides read TGCAGTGCTAGATCCGGGACAGGGGGCGCATTGGATACGCAGTATTTT.